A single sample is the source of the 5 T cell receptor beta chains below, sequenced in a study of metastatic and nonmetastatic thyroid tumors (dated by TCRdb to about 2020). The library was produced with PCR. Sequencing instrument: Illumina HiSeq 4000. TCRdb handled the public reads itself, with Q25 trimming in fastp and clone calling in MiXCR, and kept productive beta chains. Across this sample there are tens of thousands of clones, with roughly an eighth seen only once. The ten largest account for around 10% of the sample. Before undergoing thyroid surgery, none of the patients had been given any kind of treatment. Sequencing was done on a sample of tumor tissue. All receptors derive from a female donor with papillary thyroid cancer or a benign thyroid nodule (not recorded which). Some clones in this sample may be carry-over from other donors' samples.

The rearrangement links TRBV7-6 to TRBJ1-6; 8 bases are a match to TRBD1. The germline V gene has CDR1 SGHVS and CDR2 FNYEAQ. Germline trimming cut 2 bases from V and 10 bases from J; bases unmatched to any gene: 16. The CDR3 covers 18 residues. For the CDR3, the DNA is TGTGCCAGCAGCTTAACCCCAGGGGGGGAGGCAGGGGGCTCACCCCTCCACTTT. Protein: CASSLTPGGEAGGSPLHF.

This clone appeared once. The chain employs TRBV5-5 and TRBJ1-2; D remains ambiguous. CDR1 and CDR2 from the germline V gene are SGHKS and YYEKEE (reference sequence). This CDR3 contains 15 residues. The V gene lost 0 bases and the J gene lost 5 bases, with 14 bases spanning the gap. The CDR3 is CASSLAEKGTYGYTF. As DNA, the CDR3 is TGTGCCAGCAGCTTGGCGGAAAAGGGCACTTATGGCTACACCTTC.

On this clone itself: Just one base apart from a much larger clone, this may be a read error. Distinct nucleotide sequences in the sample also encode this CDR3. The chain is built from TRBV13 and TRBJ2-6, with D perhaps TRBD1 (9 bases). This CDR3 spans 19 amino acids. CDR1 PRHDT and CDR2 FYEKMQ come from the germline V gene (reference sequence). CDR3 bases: TGTGCCAGCAGCCATAGCGGGACAGGGCGTTACTCTGGGGCCAACGTCCTTACTTTC. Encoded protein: CASSHSGTGRYSGANVLTF. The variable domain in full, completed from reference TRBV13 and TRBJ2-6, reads AAGVIQSPRHLIKEKRETATLKCYPIPRHDTVYWYQQGPGQDPQFLISFYEKMQSDKGSIPDRFSAQQFSDYHSELNMSSLELGDSALYFCASSHSGTGRYSGANVLTFGAGSRLTVL.

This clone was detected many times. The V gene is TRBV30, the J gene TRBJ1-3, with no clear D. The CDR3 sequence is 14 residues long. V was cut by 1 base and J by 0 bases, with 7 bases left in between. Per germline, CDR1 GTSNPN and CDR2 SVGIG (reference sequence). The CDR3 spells CAWSAQYSGNTIYF. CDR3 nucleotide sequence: TGTGCCTGGAGTGCCCAATACTCTGGAAACACCATATATTTT.

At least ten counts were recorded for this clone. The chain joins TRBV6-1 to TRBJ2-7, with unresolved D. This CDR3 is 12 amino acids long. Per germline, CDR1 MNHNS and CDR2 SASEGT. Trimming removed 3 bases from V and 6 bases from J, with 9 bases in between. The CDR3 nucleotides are TGTGCCAGCAGTGATTCGGGTTTCGAGCAGTACTTC. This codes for CASSDSGFEQYF.